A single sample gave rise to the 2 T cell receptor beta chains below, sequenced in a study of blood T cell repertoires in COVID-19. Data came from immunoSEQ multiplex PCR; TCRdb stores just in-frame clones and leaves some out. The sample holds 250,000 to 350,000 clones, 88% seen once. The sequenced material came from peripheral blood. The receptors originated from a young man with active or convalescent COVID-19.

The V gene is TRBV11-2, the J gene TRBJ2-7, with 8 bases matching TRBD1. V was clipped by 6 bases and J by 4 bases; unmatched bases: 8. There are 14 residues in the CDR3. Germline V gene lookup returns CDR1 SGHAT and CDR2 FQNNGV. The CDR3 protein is CASRQTGARYEQYF. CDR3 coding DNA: TGTGCCAGCAGACAGACAGGGGCGAGATACGAGCAGTACTTC.

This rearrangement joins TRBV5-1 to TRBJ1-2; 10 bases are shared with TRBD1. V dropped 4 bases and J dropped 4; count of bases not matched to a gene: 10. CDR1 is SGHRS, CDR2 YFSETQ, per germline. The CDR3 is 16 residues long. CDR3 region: CASSPNDRGLPYGYTF. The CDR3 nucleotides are TGCGCCAGCAGCCCAAACGACAGGGGGCTACCCTATGGCTACACCTTC.